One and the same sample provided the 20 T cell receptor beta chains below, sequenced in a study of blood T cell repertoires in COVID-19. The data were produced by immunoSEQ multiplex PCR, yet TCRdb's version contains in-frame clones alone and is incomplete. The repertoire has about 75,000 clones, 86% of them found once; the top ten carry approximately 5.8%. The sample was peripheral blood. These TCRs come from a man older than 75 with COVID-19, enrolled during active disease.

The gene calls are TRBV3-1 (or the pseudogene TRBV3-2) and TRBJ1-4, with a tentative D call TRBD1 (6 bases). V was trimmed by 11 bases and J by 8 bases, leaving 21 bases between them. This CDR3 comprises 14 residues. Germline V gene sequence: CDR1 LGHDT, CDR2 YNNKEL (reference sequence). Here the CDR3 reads CAVRGVGALEKLFF. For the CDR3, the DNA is TGTGCCGTACGAGGAGTGGGGGCCCTCGAAAAACTGTTTTTT.

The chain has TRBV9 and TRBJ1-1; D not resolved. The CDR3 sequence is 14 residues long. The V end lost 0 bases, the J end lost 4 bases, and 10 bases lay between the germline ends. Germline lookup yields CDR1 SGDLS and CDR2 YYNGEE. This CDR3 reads CASSVEGASTEAFF. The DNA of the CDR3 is TGTGCCAGCAGCGTAGAAGGAGCCAGCACTGAAGCTTTCTTT. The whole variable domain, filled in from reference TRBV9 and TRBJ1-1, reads DSGVTQTPKHLITATGQRVTLRCSPRSGDLSVYWYQQSLDQGLQFLIQYYNGEERAKGNILERFSAQQFPDLHSELNLSSLELGDSALYFCASSVEGASTEAFFGQGTRLTVV.

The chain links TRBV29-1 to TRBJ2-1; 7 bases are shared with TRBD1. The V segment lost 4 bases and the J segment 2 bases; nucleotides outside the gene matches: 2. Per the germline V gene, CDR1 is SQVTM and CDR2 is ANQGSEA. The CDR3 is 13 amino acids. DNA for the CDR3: TGCAGCGTTGTAGGGACAGCCTACAATGAGCAGTTCTTC. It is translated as CSVVGTAYNEQFF.

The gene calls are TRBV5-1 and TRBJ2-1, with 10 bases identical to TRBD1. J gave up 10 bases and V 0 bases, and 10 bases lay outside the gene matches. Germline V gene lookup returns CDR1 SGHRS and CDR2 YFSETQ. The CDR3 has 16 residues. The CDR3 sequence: CASSLEPGQGLREQFF. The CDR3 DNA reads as TGCGCCAGCAGCTTGGAACCGGGACAGGGGCTTCGAGAGCAGTTCTTC.

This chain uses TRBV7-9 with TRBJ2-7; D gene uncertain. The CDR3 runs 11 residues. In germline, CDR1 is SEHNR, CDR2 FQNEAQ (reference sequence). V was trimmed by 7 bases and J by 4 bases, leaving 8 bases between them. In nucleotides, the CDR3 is TGTGCCAGCACTCACTCTTACGAGCAGTACTTC. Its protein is CASTHSYEQYF.

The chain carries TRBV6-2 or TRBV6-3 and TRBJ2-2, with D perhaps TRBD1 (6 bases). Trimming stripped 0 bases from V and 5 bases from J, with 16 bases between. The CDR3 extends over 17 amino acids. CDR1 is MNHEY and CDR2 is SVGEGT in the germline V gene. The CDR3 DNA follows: TGTGCCAGCAGTTACTCGAGTTCAGGGGTGTGGACCGGGGAGCTGTTTTTT. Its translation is CASSYSSSGVWTGELFF.

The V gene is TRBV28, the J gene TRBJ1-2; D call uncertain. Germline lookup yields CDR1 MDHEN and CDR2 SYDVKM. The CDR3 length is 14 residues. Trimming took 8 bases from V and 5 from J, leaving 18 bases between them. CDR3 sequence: CASHNQPRQYGYTF. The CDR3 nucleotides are TGTGCCAGCCATAACCAACCTCGACAATATGGCTACACCTTC.

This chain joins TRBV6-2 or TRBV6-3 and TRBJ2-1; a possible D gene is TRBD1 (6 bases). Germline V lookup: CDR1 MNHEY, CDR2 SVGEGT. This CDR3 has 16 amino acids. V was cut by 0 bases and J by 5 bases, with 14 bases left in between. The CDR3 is CASSYSTLTGNNEQFF. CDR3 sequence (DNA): TGTGCCAGCAGTTACTCGACCCTGACAGGAAACAATGAGCAGTTCTTC.

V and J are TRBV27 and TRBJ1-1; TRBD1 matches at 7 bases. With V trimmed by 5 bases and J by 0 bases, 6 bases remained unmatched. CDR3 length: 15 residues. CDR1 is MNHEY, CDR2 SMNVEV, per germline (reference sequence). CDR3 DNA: TGTGCCAGCAGTCCCCCGGGACAGATGAACACTGAAGCTTTCTTT. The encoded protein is CASSPPGQMNTEAFF.

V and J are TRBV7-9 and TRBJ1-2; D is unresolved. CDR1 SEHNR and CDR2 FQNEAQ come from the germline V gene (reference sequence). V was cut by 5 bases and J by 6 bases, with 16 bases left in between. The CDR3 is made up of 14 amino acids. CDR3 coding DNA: TGTGCCAGCAGCCCCAACGGGGTCCTCCATGGCTACACCTTC. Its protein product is CASSPNGVLHGYTF.

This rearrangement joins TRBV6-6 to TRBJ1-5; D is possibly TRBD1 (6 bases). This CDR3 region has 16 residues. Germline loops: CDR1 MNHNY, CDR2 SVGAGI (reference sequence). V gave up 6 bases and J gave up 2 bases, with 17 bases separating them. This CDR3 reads CASRGNRDRGNQPQHF. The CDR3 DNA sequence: TGTGCCAGCAGGGGCAACAGGGATCGTGGCAATCAGCCCCAGCATTTT.

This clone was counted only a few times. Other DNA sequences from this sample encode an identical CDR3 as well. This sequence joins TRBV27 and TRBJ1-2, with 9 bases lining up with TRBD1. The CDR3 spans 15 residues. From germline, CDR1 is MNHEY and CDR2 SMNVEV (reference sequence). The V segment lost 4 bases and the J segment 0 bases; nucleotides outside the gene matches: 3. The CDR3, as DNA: TGTGCCAGCAGTTCAACAGGGGGCGCTAACTATGGCTACACCTTC. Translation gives CASSSTGGANYGYTF.

CDR3 in amino acids: CASSGRVRTGNYEQYF. CDR3 sequence (DNA): TGTGCCAGCAGCGGACGGGTCCGGACAGGGAATTACGAGCAGTACTTC. The rearrangement joins TRBV16 to TRBJ2-7; 8 nucleotides match TRBD1. V lost 5 bases to trimming and J lost 4 bases; unmatched junction nucleotides: 13. Germline V gives CDR1 KGHSY, CDR2 FQNENV. The length of the CDR3 is 16 residues.

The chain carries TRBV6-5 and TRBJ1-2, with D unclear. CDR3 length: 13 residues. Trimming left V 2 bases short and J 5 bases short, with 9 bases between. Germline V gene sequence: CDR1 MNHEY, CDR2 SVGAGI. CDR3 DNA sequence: TGTGCCAGCAGTTACGGGCCTCCTTATGGCTACACCTTC. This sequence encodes CASSYGPPYGYTF.

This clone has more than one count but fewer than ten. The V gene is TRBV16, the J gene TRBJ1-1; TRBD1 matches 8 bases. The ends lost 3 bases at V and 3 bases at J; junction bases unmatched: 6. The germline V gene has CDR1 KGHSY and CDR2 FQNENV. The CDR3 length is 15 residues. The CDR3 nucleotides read TGTGCCAGCAGCCAGAACAGGGGGTACGACACTGAAGCTTTCTTT. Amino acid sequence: CASSQNRGYDTEAFF.

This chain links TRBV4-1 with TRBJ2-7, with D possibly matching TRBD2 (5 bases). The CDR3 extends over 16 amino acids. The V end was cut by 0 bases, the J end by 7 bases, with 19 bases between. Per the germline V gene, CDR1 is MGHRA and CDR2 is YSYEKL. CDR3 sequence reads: CASSQDGGPPRREQYF. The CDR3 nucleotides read TGCGCCAGCAGCCAAGACGGCGGGCCCCCCCGACGGGAGCAGTACTTC.

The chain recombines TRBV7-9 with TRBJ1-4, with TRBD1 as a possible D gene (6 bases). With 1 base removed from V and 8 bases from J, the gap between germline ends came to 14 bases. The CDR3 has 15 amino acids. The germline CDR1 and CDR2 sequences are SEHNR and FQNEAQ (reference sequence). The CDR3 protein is CASSLGLQGEEKLFF. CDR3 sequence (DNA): TGTGCCAGCAGCTTAGGTCTACAGGGCGAAGAAAAACTGTTTTTT. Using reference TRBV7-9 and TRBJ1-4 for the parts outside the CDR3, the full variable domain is DTGVSQNPRHKITKRGQNVTFRCDPISEHNRLYWYRQTLGQGPEFLTYFQNEAQLEKSRLLSDRFSAERPKGSFSTLEIQRTEQGDSAMYLCASSLGLQGEEKLFFGSGTQLSVL.

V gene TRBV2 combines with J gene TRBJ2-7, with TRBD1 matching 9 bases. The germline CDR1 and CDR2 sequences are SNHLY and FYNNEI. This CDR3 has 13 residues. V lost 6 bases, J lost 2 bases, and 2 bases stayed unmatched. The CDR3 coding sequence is TGTGCCAGCAGGGGACAGGGTACCTACGAGCAGTACTTC. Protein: CASRGQGTYEQYF.

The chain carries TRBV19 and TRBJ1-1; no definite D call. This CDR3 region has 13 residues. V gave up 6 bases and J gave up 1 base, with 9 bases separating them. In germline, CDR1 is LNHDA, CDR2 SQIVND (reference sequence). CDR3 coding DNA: TGTGCCAGTAGCCAGCGCGGGAACACTGAAGCTTTCTTT. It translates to CASSQRGNTEAFF.

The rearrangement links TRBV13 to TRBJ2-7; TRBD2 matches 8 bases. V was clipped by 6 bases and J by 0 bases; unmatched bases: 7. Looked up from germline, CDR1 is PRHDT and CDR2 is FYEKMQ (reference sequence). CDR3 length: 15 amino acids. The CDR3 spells CASSWRGASSYEQYF. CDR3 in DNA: TGTGCCAGCAGTTGGCGGGGGGCGAGCTCCTACGAGCAGTACTTC.